This TCR beta chain was profiled in a study of T cells expressing NK-cell markers (dated by TCRdb to 2020 to 2022). In terms of the full investigation: Three sorted T-cell subsets (CD3+CD56+NKG2C+, CD3+CD56+NKG2C- and CD3+CD56-NKG2C+) from 8 or 9 donors had their TCR beta-chain repertoires profiled. The study sequenced eight donors, all healthy volunteers chosen at random: three men and five women. Among the eight sequenced donors, only one was HCMV-seronegative, while the other seven were HCMV-seropositive. Libraries were sequenced as 2 x 150 bp reads on Illumina HiSeq 2000/2500, MiSeq or NextSeq.

The sequencer was an Illumina HiSeq 2000. 5'RACE template switching, by which a universal primer site and unique molecular identifiers were added, was used to make TCR beta cDNA libraries. Priming for cDNA synthesis came from the TCR beta constant segment, and two successive PCR amplification steps followed. The authors' analysis ran thus. MIGEC handled demultiplexing of the reads and grouping by UMI, while MiTCR was used to assemble and quantify clonotypes. To exclude erroneous sequences, only TCR cDNA sequences supported by at least two reads were retained. The tcR package was used for downstream repertoire analysis, and clonotypes were matched across fractions by CDR3 nucleotide sequence plus V segment. VDJmatch was used to annotate antigen specificity against VDJdb, with one amino acid substitution allowed in CDR3. Reads reprocessed by TCRdb are summarized as one entry per CDR3 protein sequence, and DNA is absent. In this record, the V and J calls reflect TCRdb's handling and not the investigators' own analysis. In this sample's table one finds 350,000 to 400,000 distinct CDR3 sequences. The leading ten clones occupy about 10% of the sample.

About this clonotype itself: The specificity of this receptor is unknown.

Overall results and qualifications from the work: For six donors, the dominant CD3+CD56+NKG2C+ clonotypes were among the top 10 CD8+ clonotypes and accounted for roughly 1.0-8% of CD8+ T cells. Whether the expanded NKG2C-expressing T cell clones were specific for HCMV antigens was left unclear. Those dominant clonotypes were again the most abundant among CD3+CD56-NKG2C+ cells in a few donors, at roughly 25-65%.

HCMV serostatus was determined by detecting HCMV-specific IgG in serum with a commercial ELISA kit. Ficoll density gradient centrifugation was used to isolate peripheral blood mononuclear cells from blood. The receptor comes from a woman between 45 and 60 years old in good health. Donor details come from another sample of the same person, matched by shared clones. The sequencing input was blood T cells: a sorted CD56 or NKG2C T cell subset, CD4+ or CD8+ T cells, or bulk PBMC T cells (not recorded which).

The CDR3 protein sequence reads: CASTLRGTGELFF. This sequence uses TRBV11-1 and TRBJ2-2; TCRdb gives TRBD1 as the D gene, but with no DNA this cannot be confirmed. For CDR1 and CDR2, the germline V gene (reference sequence) lists SGHAT and FQDESV. The CDR3, from cysteine to phenylalanine, totals 13 residues. Nucleotide data are not available.